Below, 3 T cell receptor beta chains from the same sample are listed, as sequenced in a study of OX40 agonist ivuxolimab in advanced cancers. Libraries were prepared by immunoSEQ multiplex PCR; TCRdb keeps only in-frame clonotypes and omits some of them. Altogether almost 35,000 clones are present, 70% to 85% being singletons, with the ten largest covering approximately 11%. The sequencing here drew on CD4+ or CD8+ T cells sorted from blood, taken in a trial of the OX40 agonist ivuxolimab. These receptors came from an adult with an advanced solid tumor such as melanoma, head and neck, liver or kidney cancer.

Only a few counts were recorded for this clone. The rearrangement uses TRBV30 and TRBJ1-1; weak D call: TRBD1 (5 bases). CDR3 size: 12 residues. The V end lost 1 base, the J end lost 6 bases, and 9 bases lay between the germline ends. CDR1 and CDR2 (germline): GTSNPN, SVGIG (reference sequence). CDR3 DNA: TGTGCCTGGAGTGCTTGGGGACCTGAAGCTTTCTTT. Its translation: CAWSAWGPEAFF.

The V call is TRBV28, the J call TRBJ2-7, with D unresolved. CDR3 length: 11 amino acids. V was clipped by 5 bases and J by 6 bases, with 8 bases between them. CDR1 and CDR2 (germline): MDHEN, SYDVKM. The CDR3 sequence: CASSVRSEQYF. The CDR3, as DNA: TGTGCCAGCAGTGTACGAAGCGAGCAGTACTTC.

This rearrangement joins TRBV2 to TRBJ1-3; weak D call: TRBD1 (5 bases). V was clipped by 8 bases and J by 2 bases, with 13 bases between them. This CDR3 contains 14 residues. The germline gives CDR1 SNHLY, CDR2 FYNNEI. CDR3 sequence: CASSWGNPGNTIYF. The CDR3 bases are TGTGCCAGCTCATGGGGGAACCCTGGAAACACCATATATTTT.